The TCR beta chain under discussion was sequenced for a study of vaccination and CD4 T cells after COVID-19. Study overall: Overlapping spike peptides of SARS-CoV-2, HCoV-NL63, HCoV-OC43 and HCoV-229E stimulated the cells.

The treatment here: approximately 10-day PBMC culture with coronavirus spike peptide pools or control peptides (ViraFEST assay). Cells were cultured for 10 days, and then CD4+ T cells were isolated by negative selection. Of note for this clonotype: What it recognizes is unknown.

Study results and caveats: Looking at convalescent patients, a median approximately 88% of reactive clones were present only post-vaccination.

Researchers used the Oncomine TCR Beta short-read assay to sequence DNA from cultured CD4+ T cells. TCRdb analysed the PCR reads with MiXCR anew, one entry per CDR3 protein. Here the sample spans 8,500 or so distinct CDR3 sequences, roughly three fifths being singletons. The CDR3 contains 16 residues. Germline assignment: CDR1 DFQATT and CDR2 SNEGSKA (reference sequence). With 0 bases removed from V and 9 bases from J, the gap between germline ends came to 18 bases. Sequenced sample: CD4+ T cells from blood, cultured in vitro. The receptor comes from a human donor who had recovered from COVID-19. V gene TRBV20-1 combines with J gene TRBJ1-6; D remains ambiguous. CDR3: CSARDRAHALLSPLHF. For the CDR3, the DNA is TGCAGTGCTAGAGATCGGGCCCACGCGCTTCTTTCACCCCTCCACTTT.